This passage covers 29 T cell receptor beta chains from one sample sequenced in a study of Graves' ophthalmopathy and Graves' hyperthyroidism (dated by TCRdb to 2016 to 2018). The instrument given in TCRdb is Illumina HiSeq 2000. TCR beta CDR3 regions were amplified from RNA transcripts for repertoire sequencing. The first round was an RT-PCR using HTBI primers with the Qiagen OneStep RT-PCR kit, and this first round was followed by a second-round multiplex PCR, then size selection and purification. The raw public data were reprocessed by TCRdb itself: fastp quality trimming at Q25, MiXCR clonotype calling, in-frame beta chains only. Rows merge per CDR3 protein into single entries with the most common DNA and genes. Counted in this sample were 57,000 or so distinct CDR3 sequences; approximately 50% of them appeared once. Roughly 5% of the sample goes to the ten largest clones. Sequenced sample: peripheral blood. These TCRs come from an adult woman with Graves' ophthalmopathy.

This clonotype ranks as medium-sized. The CDR3 coding sequence is TGTGCCAGCAGCTTAAAAGAGACCCAGTACTTC. The encoded protein is CASSLKETQYF. This rearrangement joins TRBV7-6 to TRBJ2-5; D gene ambiguous. The ends were cut back, 2 bases at V and 3 bases at J, with 1 base in the middle. Germline-derived CDR1 and CDR2 are SGHVS and FNYEAQ. The CDR3 is 11 amino acids.

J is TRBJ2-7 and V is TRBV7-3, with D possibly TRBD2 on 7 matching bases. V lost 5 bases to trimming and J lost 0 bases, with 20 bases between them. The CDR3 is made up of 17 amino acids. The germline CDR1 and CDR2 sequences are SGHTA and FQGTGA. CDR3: CASSHKGGRGYSYEQYF. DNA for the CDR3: TGTGCCAGCAGCCACAAGGGGGGGCGGGGGTACTCCTACGAGCAGTACTTC.

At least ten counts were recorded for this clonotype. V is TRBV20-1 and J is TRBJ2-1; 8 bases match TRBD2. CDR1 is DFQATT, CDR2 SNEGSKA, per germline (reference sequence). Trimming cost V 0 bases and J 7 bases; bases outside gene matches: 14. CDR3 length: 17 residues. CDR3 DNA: TGCAGTGCTAGAGATTCTTCTTCGGCGGGAGGTGGAAATGAGCAGTTCTTC. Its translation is CSARDSSSAGGGNEQFF.

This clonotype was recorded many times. CDR3 nucleotide sequence: TGCAGTGCTACCAAGCAGGGGCATTTTATCAATGAGCAGTTCTTC. Translation: CSATKQGHFINEQFF. The V gene is TRBV20-1, the J gene TRBJ2-1; D is possibly TRBD1 (6 bases). CDR1 and CDR2 (germline): DFQATT, SNEGSKA (reference sequence). The CDR3 extends over 15 amino acids. Deletions cut 4 bases from V and 6 bases from J, with 19 bases between.

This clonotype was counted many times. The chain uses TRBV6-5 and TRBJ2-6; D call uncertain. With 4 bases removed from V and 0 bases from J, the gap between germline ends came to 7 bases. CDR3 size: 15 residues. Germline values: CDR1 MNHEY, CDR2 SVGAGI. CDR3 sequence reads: CASSSTLSGANVLTF. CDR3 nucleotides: TGTGCCAGCAGTTCAACCCTCTCTGGGGCCAACGTCCTGACTTTC.

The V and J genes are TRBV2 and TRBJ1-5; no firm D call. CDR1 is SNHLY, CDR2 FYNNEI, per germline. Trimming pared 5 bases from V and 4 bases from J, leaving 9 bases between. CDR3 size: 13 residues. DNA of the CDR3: TGTGCCAGCAGTACCCGTGGGAATCAGCCCCAGCATTTT. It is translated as CASSTRGNQPQHF.

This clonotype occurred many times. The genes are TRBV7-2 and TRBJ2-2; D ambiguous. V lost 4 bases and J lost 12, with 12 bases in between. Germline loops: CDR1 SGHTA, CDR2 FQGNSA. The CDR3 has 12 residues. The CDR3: CASSSQSGQLFF. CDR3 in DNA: TGTGCCAGCAGCTCCCAATCTGGGCAGCTGTTTTTT.

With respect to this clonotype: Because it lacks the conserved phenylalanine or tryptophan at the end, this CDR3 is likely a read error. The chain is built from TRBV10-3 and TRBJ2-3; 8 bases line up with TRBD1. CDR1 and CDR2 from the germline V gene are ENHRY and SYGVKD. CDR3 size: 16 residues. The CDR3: CAFRLPAQGESDTQYS. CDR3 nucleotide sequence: TGTGCCTTCAGACTACCGGCACAGGGGGAGTCAGATACGCAGTATTCT.

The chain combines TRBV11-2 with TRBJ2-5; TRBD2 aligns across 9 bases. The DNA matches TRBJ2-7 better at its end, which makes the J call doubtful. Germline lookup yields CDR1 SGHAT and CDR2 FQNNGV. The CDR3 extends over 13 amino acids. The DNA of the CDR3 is TGTGCCAGCAGCCCTAGCGGGGAGGTCGAGCAGTACTTC. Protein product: CASSPSGEVEQYF.

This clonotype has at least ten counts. Here the CDR3 DNA reads TGTGCCACCAGCAGGGTGAGCCTAGGGCAGCCCCAGCATTTT. It encodes CATSRVSLGQPQHF. This chain joins TRBV15 and TRBJ1-5; D gene ambiguous. Trimming took 3 bases from V and 7 from J, leaving 13 bases between them. This CDR3 contains 14 residues. Germline-derived CDR1 and CDR2 are LNHNV and YYDKDF (reference sequence).

The CDR3 loop is CATSRDLVTDTQYF. CDR3 nucleotides: TGTGCCACCAGCAGAGATCTAGTCACAGATACGCAGTATTTT. V gene TRBV15 combines with J gene TRBJ2-3; no definite D call. Germline V gives CDR1 LNHNV, CDR2 YYDKDF (reference sequence). The CDR3 length is 14 residues. V gave up 0 bases and J gave up 2 bases, with 6 bases separating them.

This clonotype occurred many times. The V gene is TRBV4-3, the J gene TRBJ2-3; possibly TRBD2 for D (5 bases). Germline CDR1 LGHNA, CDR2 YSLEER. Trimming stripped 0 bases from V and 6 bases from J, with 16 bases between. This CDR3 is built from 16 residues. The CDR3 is CASSQEGAGLADTQYF. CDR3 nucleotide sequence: TGCGCCAGCAGCCAAGAAGGCGCGGGCTTGGCTGATACGCAGTATTTT.

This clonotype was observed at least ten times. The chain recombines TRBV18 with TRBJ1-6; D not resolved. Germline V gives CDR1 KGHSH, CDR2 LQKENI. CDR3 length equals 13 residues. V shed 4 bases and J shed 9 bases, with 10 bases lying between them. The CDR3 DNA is TGTGCCAGCTCACGTCTGGAAGCTTCACCCCTCCACTTT. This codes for CASSRLEASPLHF.

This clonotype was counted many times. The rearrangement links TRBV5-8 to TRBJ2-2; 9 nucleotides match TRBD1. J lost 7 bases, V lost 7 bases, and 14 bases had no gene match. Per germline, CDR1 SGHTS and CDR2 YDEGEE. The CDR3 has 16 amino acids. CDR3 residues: CASFPWTGEKDGELFF. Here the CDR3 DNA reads TGTGCCAGCTTCCCGTGGACAGGGGAGAAGGACGGGGAGCTGTTTTTT.

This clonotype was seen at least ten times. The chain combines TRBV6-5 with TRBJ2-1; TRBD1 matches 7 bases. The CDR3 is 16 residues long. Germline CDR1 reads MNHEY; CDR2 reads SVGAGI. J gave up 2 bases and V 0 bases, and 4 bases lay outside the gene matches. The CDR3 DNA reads TGTGCCAGCAGTTACTCGACAGGGACCCCCTACAATGAGCAGTTCTTC. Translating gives CASSYSTGTPYNEQFF.

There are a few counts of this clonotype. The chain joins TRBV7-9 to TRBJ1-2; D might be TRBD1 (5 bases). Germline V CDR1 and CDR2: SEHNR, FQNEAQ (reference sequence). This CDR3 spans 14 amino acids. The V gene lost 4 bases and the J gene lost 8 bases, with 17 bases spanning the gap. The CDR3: CASSSVDGAEGYTF. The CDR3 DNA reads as TGTGCCAGCAGCTCGGTAGACGGGGCGGAGGGCTACACCTTC.

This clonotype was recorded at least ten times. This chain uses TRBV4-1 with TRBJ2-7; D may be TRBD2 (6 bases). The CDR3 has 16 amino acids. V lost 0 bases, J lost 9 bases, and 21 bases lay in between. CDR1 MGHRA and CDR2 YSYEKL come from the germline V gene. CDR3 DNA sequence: TGCGCCAGCAGCCAAGATGCCTGGAGGGTATTCCTGCCGCAGTACTTC. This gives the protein CASSQDAWRVFLPQYF.

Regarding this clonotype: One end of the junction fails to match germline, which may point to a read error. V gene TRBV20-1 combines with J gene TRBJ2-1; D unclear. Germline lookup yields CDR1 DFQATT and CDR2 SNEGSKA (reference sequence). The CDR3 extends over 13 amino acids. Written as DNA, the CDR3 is TGCAGTGCTAGAATGGGAAATGGCAATCAGCAGTTCTTC. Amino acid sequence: CSARMGNGNQQFF.

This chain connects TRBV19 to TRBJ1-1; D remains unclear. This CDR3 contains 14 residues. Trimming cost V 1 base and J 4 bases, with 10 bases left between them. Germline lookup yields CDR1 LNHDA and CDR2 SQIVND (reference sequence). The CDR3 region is CASSIGRTSTEAFF. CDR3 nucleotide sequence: TGTGCCAGTAGTATAGGCAGGACTAGCACTGAAGCTTTCTTT.

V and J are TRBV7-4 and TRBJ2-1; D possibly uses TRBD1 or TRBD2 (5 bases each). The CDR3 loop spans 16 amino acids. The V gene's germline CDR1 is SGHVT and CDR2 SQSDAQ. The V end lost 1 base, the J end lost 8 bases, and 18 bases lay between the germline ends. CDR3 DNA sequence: TGTGCCAGCAGCTTAGAAAGGCAGGGAGAGTTCTATGAGCAGTTCTTC. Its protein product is CASSLERQGEFYEQFF.

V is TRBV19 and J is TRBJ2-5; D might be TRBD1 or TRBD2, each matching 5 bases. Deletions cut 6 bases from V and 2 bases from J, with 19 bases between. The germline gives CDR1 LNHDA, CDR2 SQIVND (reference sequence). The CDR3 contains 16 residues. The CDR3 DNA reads TGTGCCAGTAGGCCGGGGCACCGTAGCAGTCAAGAGACCCAGTACTTC. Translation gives CASRPGHRSSQETQYF.

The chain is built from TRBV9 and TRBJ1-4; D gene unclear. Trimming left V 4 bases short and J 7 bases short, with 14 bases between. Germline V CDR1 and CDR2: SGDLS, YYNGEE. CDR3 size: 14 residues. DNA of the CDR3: TGTGCCAGCAGCCCAACGGGGAGGAGTGAAAAACTGTTTTTT. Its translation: CASSPTGRSEKLFF.

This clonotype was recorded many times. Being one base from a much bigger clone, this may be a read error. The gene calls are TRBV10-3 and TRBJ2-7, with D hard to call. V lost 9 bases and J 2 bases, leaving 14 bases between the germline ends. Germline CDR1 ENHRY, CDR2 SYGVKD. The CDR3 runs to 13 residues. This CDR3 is CAIAPGSPYEQYF. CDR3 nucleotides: TGTGCCATTGCACCGGGCAGTCCCTACGAGCAGTACTTC.

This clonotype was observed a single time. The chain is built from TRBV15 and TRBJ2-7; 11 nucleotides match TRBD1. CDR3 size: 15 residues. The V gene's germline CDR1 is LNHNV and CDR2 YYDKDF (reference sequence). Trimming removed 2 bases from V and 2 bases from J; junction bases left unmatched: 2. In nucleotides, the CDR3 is TGTGCCACCAGCAGACCGGGACAGGGGGCCTACGAGCAGTACTTC. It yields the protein CATSRPGQGAYEQYF.

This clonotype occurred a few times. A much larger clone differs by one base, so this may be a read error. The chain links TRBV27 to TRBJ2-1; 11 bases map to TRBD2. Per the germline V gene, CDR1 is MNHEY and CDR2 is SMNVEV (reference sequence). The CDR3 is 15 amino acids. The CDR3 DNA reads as TGTGCCAGCAGTGTAGCGGGAGGGCCGGCCAATGAGCTGTTCTTC. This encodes CASSVAGGPANELFF.

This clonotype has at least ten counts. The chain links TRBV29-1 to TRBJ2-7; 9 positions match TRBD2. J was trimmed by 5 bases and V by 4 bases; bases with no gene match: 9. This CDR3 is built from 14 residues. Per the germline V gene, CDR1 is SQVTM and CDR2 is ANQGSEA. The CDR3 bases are TGCAGCGTTGTTTTGGGACTAGCTGTAAACGAGCAGTACTTC. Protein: CSVVLGLAVNEQYF.

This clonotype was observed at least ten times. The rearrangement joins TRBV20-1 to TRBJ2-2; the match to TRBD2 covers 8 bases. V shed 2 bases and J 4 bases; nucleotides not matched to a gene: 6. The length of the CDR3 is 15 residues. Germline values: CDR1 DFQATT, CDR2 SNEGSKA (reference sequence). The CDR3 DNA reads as TGCAGTGCTAGATCCCCAGCGGGAGCCACCGGGGAGCTGTTTTTT. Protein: CSARSPAGATGELFF.

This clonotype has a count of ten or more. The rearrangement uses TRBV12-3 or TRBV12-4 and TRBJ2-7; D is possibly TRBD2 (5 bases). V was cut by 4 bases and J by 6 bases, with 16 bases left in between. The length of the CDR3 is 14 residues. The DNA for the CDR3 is TGTGCCAGCAGTTCAGGTCCAGGCGGGTCCGAGCAGTACTTC. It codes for CASSSGPGGSEQYF.

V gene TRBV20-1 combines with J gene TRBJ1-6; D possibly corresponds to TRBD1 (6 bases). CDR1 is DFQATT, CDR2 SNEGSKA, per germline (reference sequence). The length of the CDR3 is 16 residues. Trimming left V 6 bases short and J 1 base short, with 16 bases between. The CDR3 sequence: CSASGGQGSYNSPLHF. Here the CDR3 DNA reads TGCAGTGCCTCCGGGGGCCAGGGTTCCTATAATTCACCCCTCCACTTT.